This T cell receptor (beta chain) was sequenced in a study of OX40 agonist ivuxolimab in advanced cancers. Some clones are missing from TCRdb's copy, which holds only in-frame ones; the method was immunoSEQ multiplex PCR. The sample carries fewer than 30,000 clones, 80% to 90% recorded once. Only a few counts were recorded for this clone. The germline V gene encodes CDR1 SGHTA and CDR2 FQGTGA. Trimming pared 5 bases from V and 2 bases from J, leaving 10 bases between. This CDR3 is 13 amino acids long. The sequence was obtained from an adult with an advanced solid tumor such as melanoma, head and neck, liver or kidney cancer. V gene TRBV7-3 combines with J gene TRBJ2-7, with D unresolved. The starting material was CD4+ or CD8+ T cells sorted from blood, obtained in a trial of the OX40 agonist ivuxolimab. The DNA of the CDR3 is TGTGCCAGCAGCACGTATAGAGCCTACGAGCAGTACTTC. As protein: CASSTYRAYEQYF.